The 27 T cell receptor beta chains presented below share a single source sample, sequenced in a study of T-cell reconstitution after alpha-beta-depleted transplantation in children (dated by TCRdb to 2015 to 2016). Library construction relied on PCR. TCRdb records Illumina HiSeq 2500 as the sequencer. To normalize quantification of the TCRbeta repertoire, the TCR libraries were built with molecular barcoding that relied on unique molecular identifiers. Clones were called with MiXCR by TCRdb after fastp trimmed the public reads at Q25, and only in-frame beta chains were retained. A single entry per CDR3 protein holds the most common genes and DNA from its merged rows. The sample profile shows about 590,000 distinct CDR3 sequences; approximately 12% of them were found once. In total, the top ten clones hold approximately 2.1% of the sample. What this sample's treatment or condition label stands for: allogeneic hematopoietic cell transplantation with graft depleted of TCRalphabeta T cells and CD19 B cells.

The sample here was PBMCs, mostly from graft donor cells, taken 360 days after TCRalphabeta/CD19-depleted stem cell transplant. The receptors derive from a male patient younger than 18 who had a stem cell transplant for acute myeloid leukemia, so the T cells may come from the graft donor.

V usage is TRBV20-1 and J usage is TRBJ1-1, with a weak D call TRBD1 (5 bases). V was clipped by 2 bases and J by 3 bases, with 22 bases between them. CDR1 DFQATT and CDR2 SNEGSKA come from the germline V gene (reference sequence). CDR3 length equals 17 residues. CDR3 bases: TGCAGTGCTAGACCCAGGCGAGACAGACCCTTGGACACTGAAGCTTTCTTT. Translating gives CSARPRRDRPLDTEAFF.

The chain combines TRBV24-1 with TRBJ2-5; the D gene is possibly TRBD1 (6 bases). From germline, CDR1 is KGHDR and CDR2 SFDVKD. The length of the CDR3 is 15 residues. Trimming stripped 3 bases from V and 4 bases from J, with 14 bases between. The CDR3 DNA reads as TGTGCCACCAGTGATCCAGACAGGCCAGGAGAGACCCAGTACTTC. It translates to CATSDPDRPGETQYF.

The genes are TRBV29-1 and TRBJ2-2; D is unresolved. Germline V gene data show CDR1 as SQVTM and CDR2 as ANQGSEA. V was shortened by 6 bases and J by 0 bases, with 11 bases between the two germline ends. This CDR3 has 14 residues. CDR3 in amino acids: CSVWTGPNTGELFF. The CDR3 DNA sequence: TGCAGCGTATGGACGGGCCCGAACACCGGGGAGCTGTTTTTT.

This clonotype has at least ten counts. The chain links TRBV29-1 to TRBJ2-1, with 9 bases matching TRBD2. This CDR3 comprises 13 residues. Germline CDR1 SQVTM, CDR2 ANQGSEA. Losses at the gene ends were 7 bases for V and 3 bases for J; bases not matched to a gene: 4. The CDR3 DNA is TGCAGCGGGCGGGAGGGCCGCTACAATGAGCAGTTCTTC. This translates into CSGREGRYNEQFF.

A few counts support this clonotype. The CDR3 nucleotides are TGCGCCAGCAGCTTGTGGGCGGGCTCCTACAATGAGCAGTTCTTC. Translating gives CASSLWAGSYNEQFF. V is TRBV5-1 and J is TRBJ2-1; tentative D call: TRBD2 (5 bases). The CDR3 consists of 15 residues. The germline gives CDR1 SGHRS, CDR2 YFSETQ. Trimming shortened V by 1 base and J by 0 bases, and 8 bases separated the two germline ends.

This clonotype was observed a few times. The chain has TRBV27 and TRBJ2-1; D may match TRBD1 or TRBD2 (6 bases each). This CDR3 has 13 residues. From germline, CDR1 is MNHEY and CDR2 SMNVEV (reference sequence). Trimming cost V 5 bases and J 9 bases, with 14 bases left between them. The CDR3 DNA follows: TGTGCCAGCAGTCCGTGGGGGGCGGGTGAGCAGTTCTTC. It codes for CASSPWGAGEQFF.

The chain carries TRBV12-3 or TRBV12-4 and TRBJ1-4; tentatively, D is TRBD1 (5 bases). This CDR3 contains 15 residues. Trimming took off 8 bases at V and 11 bases at J, with 24 bases between the two ends. CDR3 DNA sequence: TGTGCCAGCTGGCCCGGGACCGACACCCTAGGGAAACTGTTTTTT. Its translation is CASWPGTDTLGKLFF.

This clonotype was counted a few times. The genes are TRBV5-1 and TRBJ2-7; 7 nucleotides agree with TRBD1. CDR3 length equals 15 residues. Trimming removed 4 bases from V and 0 bases from J; junction bases left unmatched: 7. The V gene's germline CDR1 is SGHRS and CDR2 YFSETQ. For the CDR3, the DNA is TGCGCCAGCAGCCCCACTCGACAGGGCTCCTACGAGCAGTACTTC. It translates to CASSPTRQGSYEQYF.

The chain carries TRBV5-1 and TRBJ2-7, with a possible D match to TRBD2 (6 bases). The CDR3 sequence is 15 residues long. The V end was cut by 4 bases, the J end by 0 bases, with 14 bases between. Germline CDR1 SGHRS, CDR2 YFSETQ. DNA of the CDR3: TGCGCCAGCAGCGTCCTAATAGCGGCCTCCTACGAGCAGTACTTC. The encoded protein is CASSVLIAASYEQYF.

This clonotype appeared many times. V and J are TRBV20-1 and TRBJ2-5; TRBD2 matches 7 bases. The CDR3 covers 12 residues. CDR1 and CDR2 from the germline V gene are DFQATT and SNEGSKA (reference sequence). V shed 5 bases, J shed 5 bases, and the junction held 5 bases outside the gene matches. The CDR3 sequence is CSARTRWETQYF. The DNA for the CDR3 is TGCAGTGCTCGGACTAGGTGGGAGACCCAGTACTTC.

Points on this clonotype: The junction and the germline gene differ at one end; a read error may be behind it. J is TRBJ2-1 and V is TRBV19; D might be TRBD2 (5 bases). CDR3 size: 15 residues. The germline V gene encodes CDR1 LNHDA and CDR2 SQIVND (reference sequence). CDR3 nucleotide sequence: TGTGCCAGTAGTTATAAGGCTGTCGACTACAATGAGGAGTTCTTC. Residues: CASSYKAVDYNEEFF.

The rearrangement uses TRBV6-2 or TRBV6-3 and TRBJ2-7, with D hard to call. The CDR3 is made up of 13 amino acids. V gave up 6 bases and J gave up 2 bases, with 11 bases separating them. Germline loops: CDR1 MNHEY, CDR2 SVGEGT. CDR3 nucleotides: TGTGCCAGCAGAACAATCTTGCCCTACGAGCAGTACTTC. It codes for CASRTILPYEQYF.

This clonotype was observed a handful of times. CDR3 DNA: TGTGCCAGCAGCTTAGCAGTCAGGGGGCCTACCGGGGAGCTGTTTTTT. It codes for CASSLAVRGPTGELFF. This chain joins TRBV7-2 and TRBJ2-2; TRBD1 matches at 8 bases. CDR1 is SGHTA and CDR2 is FQGNSA in the germline V gene. V trimming: 0 bases; J trimming: 5 bases; junction bases outside the gene matches: 5. The CDR3 runs 16 residues.

The chain uses TRBV10-3 and TRBJ2-3; D gene unclear. This CDR3 spans 13 amino acids. CDR1 and CDR2 from the germline V gene are ENHRY and SYGVKD. V lost 4 bases and J 1 base, leaving 6 bases between the germline ends. CDR3 residues: CAISGTGTDTQYF. The CDR3 DNA sequence: TGTGCCATCAGTGGGACCGGCACAGATACGCAGTATTTT.

This clonotype has a handful of counts. The chain employs TRBV4-3 and TRBJ2-1; 7 nucleotides line up with TRBD2. The CDR3 has 17 residues. Per germline, CDR1 LGHNA and CDR2 YSLEER. J was trimmed by 6 bases and V by 3 bases; bases with no gene match: 14. The CDR3 region is CASSHLDGRDYSNEQFF. The CDR3 region has the DNA TGCGCCAGCAGCCACCTAGATGGCCGGGACTATAGCAATGAGCAGTTCTTC.

This clonotype was seen more than once but under ten times. The chain recombines TRBV27 with TRBJ2-7; D is ambiguous. Germline loops: CDR1 MNHEY, CDR2 SMNVEV (reference sequence). V was shortened by 8 bases and J by 7 bases, with 9 bases between the two germline ends. This CDR3 spans 10 amino acids. CDR3: CASPSEEQYF. Here the CDR3 DNA reads TGTGCCAGCCCGTCCGAGGAGCAGTACTTC.

This clonotype showed up just a few times. The chain uses TRBV5-1 and TRBJ2-3; D tentatively fits TRBD1 or TRBD2 (5 bases each). Trimming took off 4 bases at V and 0 bases at J, with 18 bases between the two ends. Germline V gene lookup returns CDR1 SGHRS and CDR2 YFSETQ. The CDR3 has 17 residues. The CDR3 region has the DNA TGCGCCAGCAGCCCCCTTGGGGGAGCCCTAAGCACAGATACGCAGTATTTT. Translating gives CASSPLGGALSTDTQYF.

V usage is TRBV6-4 and J usage is TRBJ2-2; 13 bases are shared with TRBD2. The germline V gene encodes CDR1 MRHNA and CDR2 SNTAGT. The ends lost 5 bases at V and 3 bases at J; junction bases unmatched: 3. The CDR3 runs to 16 residues. The CDR3: CASSRLAGGDTGELFF. Written as DNA, the CDR3 is TGTGCCAGCAGTCGACTAGCGGGAGGAGACACCGGGGAGCTGTTTTTT.

The sample holds a few counts of this clonotype. CDR3 bases: TGCAGTGCTAGAGTCCGGGACAGGGTTATCTATGAGCAGTTCTTC. It specifies CSARVRDRVIYEQFF. The genes are TRBV20-1 and TRBJ2-1; 9 bases map to TRBD1. CDR3 length: 15 amino acids. The germline gives CDR1 DFQATT, CDR2 SNEGSKA (reference sequence). The V segment lost 1 base and the J segment 8 bases; nucleotides outside the gene matches: 9.

The chain links TRBV10-3 to TRBJ2-1; D may match TRBD1 or TRBD2 (5 bases each). From germline, CDR1 is ENHRY and CDR2 SYGVKD. Between the trimmed V and J ends, which lost 0 bases and 3 bases, there was a span of 15 bases. This CDR3 contains 17 residues. The CDR3 reads CAISESSGGRRYNEQFF. In nucleotides, the CDR3 is TGTGCCATCAGTGAGTCGAGTGGGGGTCGCCGCTACAATGAGCAGTTCTTC.

V is TRBV7-9 and J is TRBJ2-5; D is unresolved. CDR1 is SEHNR and CDR2 is FQNEAQ in the germline V gene (reference sequence). Trimming took 3 bases from V and 5 from J, leaving 13 bases between them. This CDR3 comprises 14 residues. In DNA form, the CDR3 reads TGTGCCAGCAGCTTCAATTCTCCCGGGGAGACCCAGTACTTC. Its protein is CASSFNSPGETQYF.

This rearrangement joins TRBV2 to TRBJ2-5, with D perhaps TRBD2 (6 bases). CDR3 length: 12 residues. Germline assignment: CDR1 SNHLY and CDR2 FYNNEI. V was pared by 7 bases and J by 4 bases, with 10 bases between. The CDR3: CASTRERETQYF. The CDR3 DNA sequence: TGTGCCAGCACCCGGGAGCGAGAGACCCAGTACTTC.

This clonotype was counted many times. This chain connects TRBV11-3 to TRBJ2-1; a weak D match, TRBD2 (5 bases). Germline V CDR1 and CDR2: SGHNT, YENEEA. V lost 1 base and J 4 bases, leaving 11 bases between the germline ends. The CDR3 extends over 15 amino acids. CDR3 amino acids: CASSLVYGDYNEQFF. CDR3 nucleotide sequence: TGTGCCAGCAGCTTAGTCTACGGGGATTACAATGAGCAGTTCTTC.

This clonotype was counted many times. CDR3 amino acids: CASSTVLGGLKETQYF. CDR3 DNA: TGTGCCAGCAGTACCGTGTTAGGAGGGCTGAAAGAGACCCAGTACTTC. The rearrangement joins TRBV12-3 or TRBV12-4 to TRBJ2-5; weak D call: TRBD2 (6 bases). V was shortened by 5 bases and J by 3 bases, with 19 bases between the two germline ends. The CDR3 totals 16 residues.

The chain has TRBV6-5 and TRBJ2-5; TRBD1 matches 7 bases. Germline CDR1 is MNHEY and CDR2 is SVGAGI. This CDR3 has 16 amino acids. Losses at the gene ends were 0 bases for V and 5 bases for J; bases not matched to a gene: 9. This chain's CDR3 is CASSYSGTIRGETQYF. CDR3 DNA sequence: TGTGCCAGCAGTTACTCGGGGACAATCAGGGGGGAGACCCAGTACTTC.

This clonotype was seen a handful of times. The genes are TRBV7-3 and TRBJ2-3, with 7 positions matching TRBD2. J lost 2 bases, V lost 6 bases, and 11 bases had no gene match. Germline CDR1 is SGHTA and CDR2 is FQGTGA. The CDR3 is 16 residues long. The CDR3 DNA is TGTGCCAGCAGTCCGTGGCCCGGGAGGCCCACAGATACGCAGTATTTT. Translated, it gives CASSPWPGRPTDTQYF.

This clonotype has a handful of counts. This sequence joins TRBV27 and TRBJ2-3; tentatively, D is TRBD1 or TRBD2 (5 bases each). Per the germline V gene, CDR1 is MNHEY and CDR2 is SMNVEV (reference sequence). The CDR3 sequence is 17 residues long. V lost 6 bases, J lost 0 bases, and 19 bases lay in between. The CDR3 DNA reads as TGTGCCAGCAGCCCGACGAGGGGCCCCGGAAGCACAGATACGCAGTATTTT. Translated: CASSPTRGPGSTDTQYF.